This T cell receptor beta chain was retrieved from a study of cytomegalovirus exposure and HLA in healthy donors (dated by TCRdb to about 2017). General notes on the study: In an earlier analysis of approximately 640 of the donors, 276 Gb of sequence data and 95 million to 130 million unique TCR beta sequences from 180 million or so T cells were reported. Around 300 gigabases of sequencing data and approximately 84 million unique TCR sequences were included in an early release covering roughly 600 HLA-typed donors. Of the 350 to 450 genotyped donors, 75% to 85% were placed in the genetic ancestry cluster associated with self-reported Caucasian donors. The study was designed to test whether signatures of past pathogen exposure could be identified by cataloging public T cell receptors. The study used immunosequencing to profile the T cell repertoires of several hundred subjects and linked those repertoires to cytomegalovirus serostatus. In addition to the first cohort of 666 subjects, a separate validation cohort of approximately 110 different subjects was used. The study combined high-throughput TCR immunosequencing, statistical association of individual TCRs with disease status, and machine learning to predict cytomegalovirus infection status. A later analysis re-analyzed previously published TCR beta repertoires from about 730 donors and added high-resolution HLA genotyping to study TCR occurrence patterns. The later analysis used no new phenotypic data to find candidate immune exposures, relying instead on TCR beta sequences and their occurrence across donors. An earlier analysis of some 500 of the donors used high-throughput TCR beta sequencing to judge whether each TCR beta V gene segment behaved as functional or pseudogenic. Donor age, sex, ethnicity and CMV serostatus were compiled alongside the repertoire data. In a later genetic analysis, genome-wide SNP genotypes for about 65% of the roughly 700 donors were used, and that subset was treated as a discovery cohort. Every discovery cohort repertoire had been produced on one sequencing platform. Class I and class II HLA loci were covered by the typing at four-digit resolution. The number of donors typed differed by locus, with about 629-630 for A, B, C, DRB1 and DQB1, more than 500 for DQA1, 600 to 610 for DPA1, and about 450 for DPB1. Because of strong linkage in the cohort, 4 to 6 DR-DQ haplotypes were treated as single units for association and clustering. On average, roughly 250,000 unique TCR beta nucleotide sequences were sequenced per donor among 398 genotyped donors of the cohort, with 15% to 20% of those sequences being non-productive.

Worth noting for this clone: Its antigen is unknown. It has no much larger one-base neighbor in the sample; base qualities were not kept.

The CDR3 spans 14 residues, from the cysteine through the phenylalanine. Just CDR3 DNA is preserved here, 42 bases in frame from base 1. Trimming costs V 2 bases and J 4 bases, and their ends lie 11 bases apart. From the germline V gene, CDR1 is SGHAT and CDR2 is FQNNGV. Points the paper makes about the study in general: In a later analysis, several top co-occurrence clusters were reported to appear linked to parvovirus B19, influenza, CMV and Epstein-Barr virus. Because the 87-base-pair reads could not distinguish some IMGT-functional V segments, including TRBV6-2 and TRBV6-3, those segments were excluded. A few of the identified cytomegalovirus-associated TCR beta chains were confirmed in vitro to be specific for cytomegalovirus antigens. CMV serostatus was the only immune exposure information available for the cohort. A cluster of highly shared sequence variants was judged likely to represent a technical artifact of the sequencing pipeline. According to a later analysis, most CMV-associated TCR beta chains appeared to be HLA-restricted, and the HLA associations seemed to be driven largely by CMV exposure. The study listed 164 TCR beta chains as associated with cytomegalovirus. The classifier was reported to diagnose cytomegalovirus status with high specificity and sensitivity in both the original and validation cohorts. Strong co-occurrence of HLA alleles, especially DR and DQ, made assigning TCR associations to individual alleles difficult. Sequencing depth was assumed to be roughly uniform across donors in the presence/absence analyses, though that assumption may not hold. Because counts were too low, seventeen rarely observed V segments, including chromosome 9 orphons, were left out of the earlier analysis of some 640 of the donors. Correlated functional status among segregating V segments might reflect linkage disequilibrium, but an unknown experimental factor could not be ruled out. In a later analysis, HLA-associated TCR beta chains were found to be more clonally expanded and to have lower generation probabilities than equally common non-associated chains. While some public TCRs were present in many individuals, most TCR sequences turned up only very rarely across donors. Specific HLA alleles were associated with 16,951 TCR beta sequences at a false discovery rate of 0.05 in a later analysis. In this cohort, only TCR beta chains were sequenced, and detectable features were limited by the absence of alpha or paired-chain data. HLA typing was unavailable for some donors at each locus, so association tests used only the typed subset. A later genetic analysis reported fewer N-insertions in productive TCRs among donors in an Asian-associated ancestry cluster than the roughly 650-donor mean. In a later analysis, the rate of TCR association differed among HLA loci, with DRB1 alleles having the most associated TCRs and HLA-C alleles having the fewest. V-gene and J-gene trimming of TCR beta chains was associated with a missense DCLRE1C variant in a later genetic analysis, and the association was replicated in an independent cohort. In an earlier analysis of some 500 of the donors, most TCR beta V segments appeared in productive rearrangements about 87% or about 30% of the time, broadly matching IMGT annotations. The authors suggested that the approach could potentially be generalized to other disease states and immunological phenotypes. A further reported finding was that TCR beta sequences accurately predicted the HLA-A and HLA-B alleles for most subjects in the first cohort.

In total, roughly 670 healthy bone marrow donors made up the cohort. Cohort members were all nominally healthy when sampled, although unrecorded immune exposures were likely present. The donor was CMV seropositive and belonged to the group of 250 to 300 seropositive cohort members. Every donor gave a peripheral blood sample, and the peripheral blood mononuclear cells from that sample were used for TCR beta sequencing. The Qiagen DNeasy Blood Extraction Kit was used to extract genomic DNA from the blood cell samples. Library prep was done by the immunoSEQ multiplex PCR assay. For the multiplex PCR, a mixture combining 60 forward primers for TCR Vbeta segments and 13 reverse primers for TCR Jbeta segments was used. The CDR3 region of rearranged TCR beta genes was amplified from genomic DNA by a multiplex PCR assay. Amplified TCR beta libraries were sequenced as 87-base-pair reads on the Illumina HiSeq System. From the authors' description of their analysis: Across the roughly 700 repertoires, a later analysis counted tens of millions of unique TCR beta chains, approximately 12 million of which were shared by at least two donors. Raw reads were error-corrected and collapsed into unique sequences with a nearest-neighbor algorithm that merged closely related sequences to remove PCR and sequencing errors. Alignment of CDR3 sequences to IMGT reference sequences was used to assign V, D and J gene segments. For a sequence to be retained, at least a six-nucleotide match to both a V gene segment and a J gene segment was required. Rearrangements were classified as productive when the CDR3 lacked stop codons and remained in frame with V and J, and all other rearrangements were classified as non-productive. CDR3 was defined by IMGT convention, running from the second conserved V-encoded cysteine to the conserved J-encoded phenylalanine. In an earlier analysis of around 540 of the donors, sequences lacking an unambiguous match to a single V gene segment were excluded. In an earlier analysis of 450 to 750 of the donors, a V segment was called functional when productive rearrangements were above 56.7%, and segregating when the standard deviation between donors exceeded 5%. A statistical classification framework was built for diagnosing cytomegalovirus status from the catalog of TCR beta chain sequences. A later analysis assigned V and J genes by comparing TCR nucleotide sequences with IMGT/GENE-DB human TR gene sequences. The TCRdist pipeline was used in a later analysis to assign CDR3 sequences and most-parsimonious VDJ recombination scenarios. A later analysis defined each TCR beta chain by its CDR3 amino acid sequence plus V-gene family, and excluded reads lacking a unique V-gene family. As a way to deal with suspected cross-contamination and a sequencing artifact, a later analysis dropped 450 to 700 nucleotide sequences that were highly shared and had low generation probability. A later analysis calculated a clonal expansion index for each public chain from normalized within-repertoire ranks of inferred template counts. Generation probabilities in a later analysis came from a VDJ recombination model fitted to out-of-frame rearrangements, and those results were checked against IGoR. In a later analysis, hypergeometric tests were used to score TCR-TCR, TCR-HLA and TCR-CMV co-occurrence, with a repertoire-size bias correction applied to TCR pairs. A later analysis estimated false discovery rates by permuting HLA or CMV assignments 20 times. In a later analysis, co-occurring TCRs were grouped using DBSCAN, with TCRdist sequence similarity added in when clustering inside HLA-allele-positive subsets. For co-occurrence clustering, repertoires with fewer than 30,000 or more than 120,000 public chains were excluded, along with five repertoires with anomalous nucleotide sharing. TCRdb provides this immuneACCESS table in a form limited to in-frame rearrangements. Some clones are lacking; in checked studies, under half of them reflect an unresolved V gene, and why the rest are absent is not known. D and trimming were read from the DNA, whereas the V and J calls and clone size are those reported in that table. For this sample the table gives over 150,000 clones, of which 79% were detected only once. The ten most abundant clones make up 7.5% to 9% of the sample.

The TCR originated in a man aged 25-45 years in good health and CMV-seropositive. The material sequenced was PBMCs. This chain is built from TRBV11-2 and TRBJ2-5; a tentative D call is TRBD2 (5 bases match). Here the CDR3 is given as CASSLSGRRETQYF. The DNA sequence is as follows: TGTGCCAGCAGCTTAAGCGGACGTAGAGAGACCCAGTACTTC.